A single sample gave rise to the 7 T cell receptor beta chains below, sequenced in a study of T cells in tumors after PD-1 blockade. The table came from immunoSEQ multiplex PCR; TCRdb's copy has only in-frame clones and leaves some out. There are roughly 19,000 clones in the sample; more than 65% occur only once, and approximately 25% lies in the top ten. Material: PBMCs, obtained after anti-PD-1 therapy. Receptors were obtained from a human donor with advanced basal cell or squamous cell carcinoma (not recorded which).

V is TRBV13 and J is TRBJ1-2, with D perhaps matching TRBD1 (5 bases). Trimming removed 5 bases from V and 0 bases from J, with 13 bases in between. This CDR3 is built from 15 residues. Germline V gives CDR1 PRHDT, CDR2 FYEKMQ (reference sequence). This chain's CDR3 is CASSLGDGPNYGYTF. In DNA, the CDR3 is TGTGCCAGCAGCCTTGGGGACGGCCCTAACTATGGCTACACCTTC.

The chain uses TRBV6-5 and TRBJ1-2; 7 positions match TRBD1. With 5 bases clipped from V and 5 bases from J, the junction kept 8 bases outside the gene matches. Looked up from germline, CDR1 is MNHEY and CDR2 is SVGAGI. The length of the CDR3 is 14 residues. DNA of the CDR3: TGTGCCAGCAGTCGACCGGGACAGCGATATGGCTACACCTTC. Encoded protein: CASSRPGQRYGYTF.

The V gene is TRBV5-5, the J gene TRBJ2-6; TRBD1 aligns across 8 bases. Germline CDR1 is SGHKS and CDR2 is YYEKEE (reference sequence). This CDR3 spans 17 amino acids. Trimming cost V 5 bases and J 0 bases; bases outside gene matches: 7. The CDR3 DNA reads as TGTGCCAGCAGGTATTCAACAGGGGGCTCTGGGGCCAACGTCCTGACTTTC. Residues: CASRYSTGGSGANVLTF.

By share of the sample, this clone is large. The chain recombines TRBV10-3 with TRBJ2-1; 12 nucleotides agree with TRBD2. CDR1 is ENHRY and CDR2 is SYGVKD in the germline V gene. J was trimmed by 8 bases and V by 6 bases; bases with no gene match: 5. This CDR3 is 14 amino acids long. The CDR3 loop reads CAIRRTSGVDEQFF. DNA for the CDR3: TGTGCCATCAGGCGGACTAGCGGGGTCGATGAGCAGTTCTTC.

The V call is TRBV5-8, the J call TRBJ1-5, with D hard to call. The CDR3 is 14 residues long. Between the trimmed V and J ends, which lost 1 base and 1 base, there was a span of 6 bases. Germline values: CDR1 SGHTS, CDR2 YDEGEE. CDR3 nucleotides: TGTGCCAGCAGCTTGTCGACAAGCAATCAGCCCCAGCATTTT. The encoded protein is CASSLSTSNQPQHF.

The rearrangement joins TRBV7-8 to TRBJ1-6, with 9 nucleotides matching TRBD1. The junction had 3 bases not matched to a gene; V was cut back by 1 base and J by 8 bases. The CDR3 extends over 15 amino acids. From germline, CDR1 is SGHVS and CDR2 FQNEAQ. For the CDR3, the DNA is TGTGCCAGCAGCTTAGATACAGGGGGCTATTCACCCCTCCACTTT. Its translation is CASSLDTGGYSPLHF.

The V and J genes are TRBV5-5 and TRBJ2-2; weak D call: TRBD1 (5 bases). The germline V and J ends were trimmed by 8 bases and 2 bases, with 19 bases remaining between them. CDR1 is SGHKS, CDR2 YYEKEE, per germline (reference sequence). The CDR3 extends over 16 amino acids. As DNA, the CDR3 is TGTGCCAGTTCACCCCCCGGCAGGGTAAACACCGGGGAGCTGTTTTTT. Translating gives CASSPPGRVNTGELFF.